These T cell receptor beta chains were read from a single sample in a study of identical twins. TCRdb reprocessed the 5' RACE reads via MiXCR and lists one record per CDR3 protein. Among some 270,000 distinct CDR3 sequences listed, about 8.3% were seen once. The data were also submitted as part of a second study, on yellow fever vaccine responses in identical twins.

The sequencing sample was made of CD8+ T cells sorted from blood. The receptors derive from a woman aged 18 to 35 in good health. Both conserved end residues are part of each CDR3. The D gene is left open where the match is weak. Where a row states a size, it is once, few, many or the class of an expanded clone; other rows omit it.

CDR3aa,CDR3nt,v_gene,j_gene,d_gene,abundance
CASSQESLAGVTGELFF,TGTGCCAGCAGCCAAGAATCACTAGCGGGAGTCACCGGGGAGCTGTTTTTT,TRBV14,TRBJ2-2,TRBD2,few
CSARDQLGATRDFEAFF,TGCAGTGCTAGAGATCAACTGGGGGCCACCCGGGACTTTGAAGCTTTCTTT,TRBV20-1,TRBJ1-1,.,.
CASRAADTQYF,TGTGCCAGCAGAGCTGCAGATACGCAGTATTTT,TRBV7-9,TRBJ2-3,.,.
CASSELREETQYF,TGCGCCAGCAGTGAGTTAAGGGAGGAGACCCAGTACTTC,TRBV10-2,TRBJ2-5,.,few
CASRGATYEQYF,TGTGCCAGCAGAGGGGCCACCTACGAGCAGTACTTC,TRBV6-5,TRBJ2-7,.,few
CASSLAEPSTDTQYF,TGTGCCAGCAGCTTAGCTGAACCCAGCACAGATACGCAGTATTTT,TRBV7-9,TRBJ2-3,.,many
CSAYSTVPNTEAFF,TGCAGTGCTTATTCTACGGTACCGAACACTGAAGCTTTCTTT,TRBV20-1,TRBJ1-1,.,.
CASSLRGQGGDTQYF,TGTGCCAGCAGCTTGAGGGGACAGGGGGGCGATACGCAGTATTTT,TRBV5-6,TRBJ2-3,TRBD1,few
CASSLPRGRAAGELFF,TGTGCCAGCAGCCTACCCCGCGGGAGGGCCGCCGGGGAGCTGTTTTTT,TRBV5-6,TRBJ2-2,TRBD2,.
CASSPRRNPQETQYF,TGTGCCAGCAGTCCCCGACGGAACCCCCAAGAGACCCAGTACTTC,TRBV6-1,TRBJ2-5,.,.
CASSLWGTGDTQYF,TGTGCCAGCAGCCTTTGGGGGACGGGAGATACGCAGTATTTT,TRBV9,TRBJ2-3,.,many
CATSRGRVPEAFF,TGTGCCACCAGCAGAGGGAGGGTACCTGAAGCTTTCTTT,TRBV15,TRBJ1-1,.,.
CASSLLRQGSNTQYF,TGTGCCAGCAGTTTATTAAGGCAGGGGAGTAATACGCAGTATTTT,TRBV28,TRBJ2-3,.,few
CASSLAWGIEAFF,TGTGCCAGCAGTTTAGCTTGGGGGATTGAAGCTTTCTTT,TRBV12-3/TRBV12-4,TRBJ1-1,.,few
CASSLPSRQGPKNIQYF,TGTGCCAGCAGTTTGCCCTCACGACAGGGGCCCAAAAACATTCAGTACTTC,TRBV12-3/TRBV12-4,TRBJ2-4,TRBD1,few
CASSPQGGEQYF,TGTGCCAGCAGTCCCCAGGGAGGCGAGCAGTACTTC,TRBV27,TRBJ2-7,.,.
CASRPPGQGLYEQYF,TGTGCCAGCAGACCTCCGGGACAGGGGTTATACGAGCAGTACTTC,TRBV28,TRBJ2-7,TRBD1,many
CASSQELMNTGELFF,TGCGCCAGCAGCCAAGAACTGATGAACACCGGGGAGCTGTTTTTT,TRBV4-3,TRBJ2-2,.,.
CASRGPLSGELFF,TGTGCCAGCAGGGGACCCCTTTCCGGGGAGCTGTTTTTT,TRBV9,TRBJ2-2,.,many
CSANHLHVSVQETQYF,TGCAGTGCTAACCACCTTCACGTCAGCGTCCAAGAGACCCAGTACTTC,TRBV20-1,TRBJ2-5,.,few
CAISEDRGYEQYF,TGTGCCATCAGTGAGGACAGGGGCTACGAGCAGTACTTC,TRBV10-3,TRBJ2-7,TRBD1,many
CSARVDRGMVPLHF,TGCAGTGCTAGAGTAGACAGGGGTATGGTACCCCTCCACTTT,TRBV20-1,TRBJ1-6,TRBD1,.
CASSIRLFYEQYF,TGTGCCAGCAGTATTCGACTATTCTACGAGCAGTACTTC,TRBV6-2/TRBV6-3,TRBJ2-7,.,many
CASSLEGGGKGGYTF,TGTGCCAGCAGCTTAGAAGGAGGGGGCAAAGGTGGCTACACCTTC,TRBV7-9,TRBJ1-2,TRBD1,few
CASSQEGLSPYGYTF,TGCGCCAGCAGCCAAGAGGGACTTAGCCCCTATGGCTACACCTTC,TRBV4-1,TRBJ1-2,.,.
CASSLSGGDQEIQYF,TGTGCCAGCAGCTTAAGCGGGGGTGACCAAGAGATCCAGTACTTC,TRBV7-9,TRBJ2-5,TRBD2,.
CASSSPLDYSTGELFF,TGTGCCAGCAGCTCGCCCCTGGACTACTCCACCGGGGAGCTGTTTTTT,TRBV11-2,TRBJ2-2,.,.
CASSLTGPSSYNEQFF,TGCGCCAGCAGCTTAACAGGTCCTAGCTCCTACAATGAGCAGTTCTTC,TRBV5-1,TRBJ2-1,.,many
CASSVAGQGRTGELFF,TGTGCCAGCAGCGTAGCTGGACAGGGCCGGACCGGGGAGCTGTTTTTT,TRBV9,TRBJ2-2,TRBD1,few
CASSLAGGGGNEQFF,TGTGCCAGCAGCTTAGCTGGCGGGGGGGGTAATGAGCAGTTCTTC,TRBV7-9,TRBJ2-1,TRBD2,.
CASSLAWRLAGGETQYF,TGTGCCAGCAGCTTAGCTTGGAGGCTAGCGGGTGGAGAGACCCAGTACTTC,TRBV7-2,TRBJ2-5,TRBD2,.
CASLPQYF,TGTGCCAGCCTTCCGCAGTACTTC,TRBV3-1,TRBJ2-7,.,few
CASSEARDSKNIQYF,TGTGCCAGCAGCGAGGCCCGGGACTCCAAAAACATTCAGTACTTC,TRBV7-9,TRBJ2-4,.,few
CASSETGYELFF,TGTGCCAGCAGCGAGACAGGGTATGAACTGTTTTTT,TRBV9,TRBJ1-4,TRBD1,few
CASSGGRLAGDADTQYF,TGTGCCAGCAGTGGGGGGAGACTAGCGGGAGATGCGGATACGCAGTATTTT,TRBV2,TRBJ2-3,TRBD2,many
CASSLAKSGPYGYTF,TGTGCCAGCAGTTTAGCAAAATCGGGGCCCTATGGCTACACCTTC,TRBV27,TRBJ1-2,.,.
CASRDREITPREQYF,TGTGCCAGCAGGGACAGGGAAATAACCCCTCGAGAGCAGTACTTC,TRBV9,TRBJ2-7,TRBD1,few
CATRGETPYGYTF,TGTGCCACCAGAGGGGAGACACCGTATGGCTACACCTTC,TRBV15,TRBJ1-2,.,few
CASSLFWTGEDGELFF,TGTGCCAGCAGCTTGTTCTGGACAGGGGAAGACGGGGAGCTGTTTTTT,TRBV5-6,TRBJ2-2,TRBD1,.
CASRKTEPGPINIQYF,TGTGCCAGCAGAAAAACCGAACCGGGACCTATAAACATTCAGTACTTC,TRBV5-6,TRBJ2-4,.,.
CAIRRGELQETQYF,TGTGCCATCAGACGGGGGGAACTCCAAGAGACCCAGTACTTC,TRBV10-3,TRBJ2-5,TRBD2,many
CSVRGQGDNEQFF,TGCAGTGTCCGGGGACAGGGCGACAATGAGCAGTTCTTC,TRBV20-1,TRBJ2-1,TRBD1,few
CANTGLASYEQYF,TGTGCCAACACGGGACTAGCATCCTACGAGCAGTACTTC,TRBV2,TRBJ2-7,TRBD2,.
CASSRRSGANVLTF,TGTGCCAGCTCTCGGCGCTCTGGGGCCAACGTCCTGACTTTC,TRBV14,TRBJ2-6,.,many
CASSYSDYQETQYF,TGTGCCAGCAGTTACTCGGACTACCAAGAGACCCAGTACTTC,TRBV6-2/TRBV6-3,TRBJ2-5,.,.
CASSELEPDTQYF,TGTGCCAGCAGTGAACTCGAGCCCGATACGCAGTATTTT,TRBV2,TRBJ2-3,.,many